The clone carrying this TCR beta chain was seen only once. Trimming stripped 1 base from V and 1 base from J, with 17 bases between. The CDR3 loop spans 18 amino acids. Germline V gene sequence: CDR1 SGHTS, CDR2 YDEGEE. This specimen comes from a study of blood T cell repertoires in COVID-19. The overall study: Sites across the United States, Italy and Spain contributed samples from acute and convalescent COVID-19.

Per the study methods: Reference gene primer amplification in the assay estimated nucleated cell counts. Data came from immunoSEQ multiplex PCR; TCRdb stores just in-frame clones and leaves some out. That table gives V, J and clone size, and the DNA gave D and trimming. The sample includes 360,000 or so clones, about 90% of them seen just once. The chain uses TRBV5-8 and TRBJ2-2; D call uncertain. The sequence came from a woman in her 30s who had recovered from COVID-19. The sample taken for sequencing was PBMCs or T cells enriched from blood (not recorded which). CDR3 sequence: CASSLYLTANRNTGELFF. Written as DNA, the CDR3 is TGTGCCAGCAGCTTGTATCTGACGGCGAACAGGAACACCGGGGAGCTGTTTTTT.